One sample yielded the 26 T cell receptor beta chains listed below, sequenced in a study of blood T cells in healthy people across ages. Next came a second PCR, run for roughly 6 to 11 cycles, which used a sample-barcoded 5' primer along with a J-beta primer mix. Each CDR3 protein is one row after TCRdb ran MiXCR on the 5' RACE reads. The top ten clones hold about 20% of a sample with hundreds of thousands of distinct CDR3 sequences, roughly 64% of them seen once. Sequenced: blood. These TCRs come from a man aged 25 to 40 in good health.

This sequence joins TRBV7-2 and TRBJ2-7, with TRBD2 as a possible D gene (7 bases). The length of the CDR3 is 15 residues. The V and J ends lost 4 bases and 3 bases respectively, with 16 bases between them. The germline CDR1 and CDR2 sequences are SGHTA and FQGNSA. The CDR3 coding sequence is TGTGCCAGCAGCTGGAAGGGGGGGGCAGACTACGAGCAGTACTTC. As protein: CASSWKGGADYEQYF.

The V and J genes are TRBV27 and TRBJ2-5, with 9 bases matching TRBD1. The J call could be wrong; TRBJ2-7 is a better fit for the DNA end. The CDR3 runs to 15 residues. Germline values: CDR1 MNHEY, CDR2 SMNVEV (reference sequence). The CDR3 nucleotides are TGTGCCAGCAGCTTTTCCGGGACAGGGCTGAACGAGCAGTACTTC. This sequence encodes CASSFSGTGLNEQYF.

The CDR3 loop reads CASSYPSYQETQYF. The CDR3 coding sequence is TGTGCCAGCAGTTACCCTTCATACCAAGAGACCCAGTACTTC. The V call is TRBV6-2 or TRBV6-3, the J call TRBJ2-5; the D is unclear. Trimming shortened V by 2 bases and J by 0 bases, and 7 bases separated the two germline ends. Looked up from germline, CDR1 is MNHEY and CDR2 is SVGEGT. The CDR3 is 14 amino acids.

The rearrangement uses TRBV10-3 and TRBJ2-7; TRBD1 agrees at 12 bases. The CDR3 runs to 15 residues. Per germline, CDR1 ENHRY and CDR2 SYGVKD. V was pared by 4 bases and J by 5 bases, with 6 bases of the junction left unmatched. CDR3 bases: TGTGCCATCAGTGCGTTCGGGACAGGGGGCGACGAGCAGTACTTC. Its protein product is CAISAFGTGGDEQYF.

The chain couples TRBV4-1 to TRBJ1-5; D gene unclear. This CDR3 region has 13 residues. V lost 0 bases and J lost 4, with 4 bases in between. The germline CDR1 and CDR2 sequences are MGHRA and YSYEKL. Written as DNA, the CDR3 is TGCGCCAGCAGCCAAGAGACAAATCAGCCCCAGCATTTT. Translation gives CASSQETNQPQHF.

The rearrangement joins TRBV5-1 to TRBJ1-2; TRBD1 might be the D (6 bases). Trimming took off 0 bases at V and 3 bases at J, with 9 bases between the two ends. CDR1 is SGHRS, CDR2 YFSETQ, per germline. There are 14 residues in the CDR3. In DNA form, the CDR3 reads TGCGCCAGCAGCTTGGCCAGGACAGACTATGGCTACACCTTC. Its translation: CASSLARTDYGYTF.

The chain carries TRBV20-1 and TRBJ2-7, with unresolved D. CDR3 size: 14 residues. The V and J ends lost 6 bases and 2 bases respectively, with 17 bases between them. CDR1 is DFQATT, CDR2 SNEGSKA, per germline (reference sequence). The CDR3 here is CSARQPGVTYEQYF. CDR3 DNA: TGCAGTGCCCGCCAGCCCGGAGTAACCTACGAGCAGTACTTC.

The J gene is TRBJ1-1, the V gene TRBV20-1; D is ambiguous. Germline CDR1 is DFQATT and CDR2 is SNEGSKA (reference sequence). The CDR3 length is 17 residues. V gave up 0 bases and J gave up 4 bases, with 21 bases separating them. The DNA for the CDR3 is TGCAGTGCTAGAGATCTAGGGAGTGGGGAAAGACCCACTGAAGCTTTCTTT. Translated: CSARDLGSGERPTEAFF.

The V and J genes are TRBV29-1 and TRBJ1-1; 7 bases agree with TRBD1. This CDR3 spans 14 amino acids. Germline V gives CDR1 SQVTM, CDR2 ANQGSEA. The V segment lost 4 bases and the J segment 2 bases; nucleotides outside the gene matches: 7. In nucleotides, the CDR3 is TGCAGCGTTGCAGAAGGGGGCCACAACACTGAAGCTTTCTTT. Protein: CSVAEGGHNTEAFF.

This chain joins TRBV20-1 and TRBJ2-3; D not resolved. V was clipped by 3 bases and J by 3 bases, with 13 bases between them. Germline V gene sequence: CDR1 DFQATT, CDR2 SNEGSKA (reference sequence). The CDR3 has 14 amino acids. CDR3 nucleotides: TGCAGTGCTAGTTTGGGTGATGGAACAGATACGCAGTATTTT. This codes for CSASLGDGTDTQYF.

The chain is built from TRBV13 and TRBJ2-7; D is tentatively TRBD1 or TRBD2 (6 bases each). Near its end, the DNA agrees better with TRBJ2-5, so the J call may be wrong. Germline assignment: CDR1 PRHDT and CDR2 FYEKMQ (reference sequence). The CDR3 extends over 14 amino acids. The CDR3 loop reads CASSSHEGGQTQYF. CDR3 sequence (DNA): TGTGCCAGCAGCTCCCACGAAGGGGGGCAGACCCAGTACTTC.

The chain has TRBV20-1 and TRBJ2-1; 8 nucleotides agree with TRBD1. The length of the CDR3 is 16 residues. Unmatched junction bases numbered 15, after V lost 6 bases and J lost 5 bases. Per the germline V gene, CDR1 is DFQATT and CDR2 is SNEGSKA (reference sequence). The DNA for the CDR3 is TGCAGTGCAACTACGTGGACAGGGCCAAGGAACAATGAGCAGTTCTTC. It codes for CSATTWTGPRNNEQFF.

V usage is TRBV27 and J usage is TRBJ1-2, with 7 bases fitting TRBD1. Germline V lookup: CDR1 MNHEY, CDR2 SMNVEV (reference sequence). The CDR3 loop spans 14 amino acids. V shed 4 bases, J shed 8 bases, and the junction held 10 bases outside the gene matches. CDR3 bases: TGTGCCAGCAGTTCACTGACAGGGCCGATCGGCTACACCTTC. Translation: CASSSLTGPIGYTF.

The V call is TRBV2, the J call TRBJ2-1, with 7 bases that match TRBD2. The J segment lost 3 bases and the V segment lost 8 bases, leaving 1 base of the junction unmatched. CDR1 and CDR2 from the germline V gene are SNHLY and FYNNEI. CDR3 length: 12 residues. CDR3 DNA sequence: TGTGCCAGCCGGGGGGTCTACAATGAGCAGTTCTTC. This translates into CASRGVYNEQFF.

The CDR3 DNA is TGCAGTGCTTTAAGTAGCGGACCGCCCTACGAGCAGTACTTC. Its translation: CSALSSGPPYEQYF. The chain employs TRBV20-1 and TRBJ2-7; possibly TRBD2 for D (6 bases). With 5 bases removed from V and 2 bases from J, the gap between germline ends came to 16 bases. This CDR3 is built from 14 residues. Per germline, CDR1 DFQATT and CDR2 SNEGSKA (reference sequence).

The rearrangement uses TRBV20-1 and TRBJ2-7; D is undetermined. TRBJ2-5 explains the end of the DNA better; the J call may be wrong. CDR3 length: 10 amino acids. Germline V gives CDR1 DFQATT, CDR2 SNEGSKA (reference sequence). The CDR3: CSAMEETQYF. The CDR3 DNA follows: TGCAGTGCTATGGAGGAGACCCAGTACTTC.

V gene TRBV3-1 combines with J gene TRBJ1-2, with a tentative D call TRBD1 (5 bases). Germline V gene sequence: CDR1 LGHDT, CDR2 YNNKEL (reference sequence). CDR3 length: 15 amino acids. V shed 5 bases and J shed 2 bases, with 15 bases lying between them. CDR3 loop: CASSVTGRQNYGYTF. CDR3 bases: TGTGCCAGCAGCGTAACGGGACGCCAAAACTATGGCTACACCTTC.

This clonotype was seen more than once but under ten times. V gene TRBV5-6 combines with J gene TRBJ2-7; tentatively, D is TRBD1 (6 bases). V lost 1 base to trimming and J lost 5 bases, with 10 bases between them. CDR1 is SGHDT, CDR2 YYEEEE, per germline. This CDR3 comprises 13 residues. The CDR3 nucleotides are TGTGCCAGCAGCTTGCCCCGGACAGACGAGCAGTACTTC. Protein sequence: CASSLPRTDEQYF.

In DNA form, the CDR3 reads TGTGCCAGCAGCGTAGTTACGGGGCAGAACTATGGCTACACCTTC. Encoded protein: CASSVVTGQNYGYTF. The chain is built from TRBV9 and TRBJ1-2, with D perhaps TRBD1 (5 bases). Trimming took off 0 bases at V and 2 bases at J, with 11 bases between the two ends. Germline V gene data show CDR1 as SGDLS and CDR2 as YYNGEE. This CDR3 region has 15 residues.

This clonotype has a single count. CDR3 DNA sequence: TGTGCCAGCAGGGAAACTAGCGGGGGGGCCGGGGAGCTGTTTTTT. Protein: CASRETSGGAGELFF. The chain employs TRBV2 and TRBJ2-2; 13 bases are shared with TRBD2. With V trimmed by 6 bases and J by 6 bases, 4 bases remained unmatched. CDR3 length equals 15 residues. The germline V gene has CDR1 SNHLY and CDR2 FYNNEI.

The chain recombines TRBV27 with TRBJ2-1, with 8 bases matching TRBD1. Per germline, CDR1 MNHEY and CDR2 SMNVEV (reference sequence). CDR3 length equals 14 residues. The V and J ends lost 8 bases and 6 bases, in that order; junction bases with no gene match: 9. CDR3 DNA: TGTGCCAGCGGGTCTTCCACAGGGGGCAATGAGCAGTTCTTC. Translation: CASGSSTGGNEQFF.

The rearrangement joins TRBV7-9 to TRBJ1-6; the D is unclear. Deletions cut 5 bases from V and 13 bases from J, with 12 bases between. There are 12 residues in the CDR3. Germline-derived CDR1 and CDR2 are SEHNR and FQNEAQ (reference sequence). CDR3 in DNA: TGTGCCAGCAGCGATTCATGGTTTCCCCTCCACTTT. Its translation: CASSDSWFPLHF.

This clonotype has only a few counts. The chain links TRBV3-1 to TRBJ1-2; the D gene is possibly TRBD1 (5 bases). Germline V gene data show CDR1 as LGHDT and CDR2 as YNNKEL (reference sequence). V gave up 3 bases and J gave up 2 bases, with 10 bases separating them. This CDR3 comprises 14 residues. In nucleotides, the CDR3 is TGTGCCAGCAGCCAGAGAGGGGAGAACTATGGCTACACCTTC. This gives the protein CASSQRGENYGYTF.

The chain recombines TRBV5-1 with TRBJ1-2; D ambiguous. CDR1 is SGHRS and CDR2 is YFSETQ in the germline V gene. This CDR3 has 15 residues. The V and J ends lost 0 bases and 0 bases respectively, with 9 bases between them. Here the CDR3 reads CASSLVPAANYGYTF. The CDR3 nucleotides are TGCGCCAGCAGCTTGGTTCCAGCTGCTAACTATGGCTACACCTTC.

J is TRBJ1-2 and V is TRBV20-1; D might be TRBD1 (5 bases). Germline CDR1 DFQATT, CDR2 SNEGSKA (reference sequence). The CDR3 sequence is 11 residues long. The CDR3 DNA follows: TGCAGCGCCGGACACTACTATGGCTACACCTTC. This codes for CSAGHYYGYTF.

This clonotype was found once. The chain employs TRBV6-2 or TRBV6-3 and TRBJ1-2, with D possibly matching TRBD1 (6 bases). Germline lookup yields CDR1 MNHEY and CDR2 SVGEGT. The CDR3 contains 15 residues. The germline V and J ends were trimmed by 6 bases and 1 base, with 15 bases remaining between them. The CDR3 spells CASSYDRDNNYGYTF. As DNA, the CDR3 is TGTGCCAGCAGCTACGACCGGGACAATAACTATGGCTACACCTTC.